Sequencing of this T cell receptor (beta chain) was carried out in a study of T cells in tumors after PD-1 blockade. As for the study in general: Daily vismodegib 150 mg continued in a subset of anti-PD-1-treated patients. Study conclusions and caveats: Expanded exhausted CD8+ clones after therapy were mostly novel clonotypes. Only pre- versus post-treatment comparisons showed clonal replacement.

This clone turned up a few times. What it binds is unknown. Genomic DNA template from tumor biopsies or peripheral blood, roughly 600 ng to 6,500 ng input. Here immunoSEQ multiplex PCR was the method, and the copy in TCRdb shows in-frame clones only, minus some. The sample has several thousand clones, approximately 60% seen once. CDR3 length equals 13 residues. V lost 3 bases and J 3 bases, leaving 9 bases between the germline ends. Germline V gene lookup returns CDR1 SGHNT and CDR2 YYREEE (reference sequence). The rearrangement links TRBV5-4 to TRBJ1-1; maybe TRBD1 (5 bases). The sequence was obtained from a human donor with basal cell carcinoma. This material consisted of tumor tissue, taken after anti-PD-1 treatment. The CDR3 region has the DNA TGTGCCAGCAGCTCAGACAGATACACTGAAGCTTTCTTT. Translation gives CASSSDRYTEAFF.